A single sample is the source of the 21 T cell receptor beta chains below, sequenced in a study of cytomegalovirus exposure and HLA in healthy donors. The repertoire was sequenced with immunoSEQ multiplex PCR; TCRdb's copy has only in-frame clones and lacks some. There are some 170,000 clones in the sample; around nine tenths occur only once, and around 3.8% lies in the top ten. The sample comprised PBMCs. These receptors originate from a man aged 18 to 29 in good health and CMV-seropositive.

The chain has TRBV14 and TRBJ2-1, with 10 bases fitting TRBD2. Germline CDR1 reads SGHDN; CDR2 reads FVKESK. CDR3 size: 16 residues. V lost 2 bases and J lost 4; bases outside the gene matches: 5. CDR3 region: CASSQSGTSAYNEQFF. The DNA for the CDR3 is TGTGCCAGCAGCCAATCCGGGACTAGCGCTTACAATGAGCAGTTCTTC.

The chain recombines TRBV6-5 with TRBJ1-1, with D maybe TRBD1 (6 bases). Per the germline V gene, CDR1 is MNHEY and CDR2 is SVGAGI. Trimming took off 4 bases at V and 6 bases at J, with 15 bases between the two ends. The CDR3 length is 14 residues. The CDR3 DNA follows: TGTGCCAGCAGTTGGGGACACACCAAGCCTGAAGCTTTCTTT. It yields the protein CASSWGHTKPEAFF.

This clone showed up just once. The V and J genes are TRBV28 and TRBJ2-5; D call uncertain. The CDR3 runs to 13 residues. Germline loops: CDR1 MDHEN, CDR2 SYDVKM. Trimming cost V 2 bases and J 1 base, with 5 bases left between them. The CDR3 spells CASSLGPQETQYF. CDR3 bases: TGTGCCAGCAGTTTAGGCCCCCAAGAGACCCAGTACTTC.

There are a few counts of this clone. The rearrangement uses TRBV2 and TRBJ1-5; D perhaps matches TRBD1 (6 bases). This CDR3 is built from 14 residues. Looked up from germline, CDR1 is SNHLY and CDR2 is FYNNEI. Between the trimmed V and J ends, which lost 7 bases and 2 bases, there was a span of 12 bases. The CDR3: CASTGDWGNQPQHF. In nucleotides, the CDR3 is TGTGCCAGCACAGGGGATTGGGGCAATCAGCCCCAGCATTTT. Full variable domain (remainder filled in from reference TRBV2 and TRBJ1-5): EPEVTQTPSHQVTQMGQEVILRCVPISNHLYFYWYRQILGQKVEFLVSFYNNEISEKSEIFDDQFSVERPDGSNFTLKIRSTKLEDSAMYFCASTGDWGNQPQHFGDGTRLSIL.

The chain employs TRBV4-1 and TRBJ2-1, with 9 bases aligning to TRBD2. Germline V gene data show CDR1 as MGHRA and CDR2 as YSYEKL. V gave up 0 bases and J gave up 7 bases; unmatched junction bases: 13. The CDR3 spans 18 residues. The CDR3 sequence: CASSQDRLVAGEINEQFF. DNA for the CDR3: TGCGCCAGCAGCCAAGATCGCTTGGTAGCGGGAGAGATAAATGAGCAGTTCTTC.

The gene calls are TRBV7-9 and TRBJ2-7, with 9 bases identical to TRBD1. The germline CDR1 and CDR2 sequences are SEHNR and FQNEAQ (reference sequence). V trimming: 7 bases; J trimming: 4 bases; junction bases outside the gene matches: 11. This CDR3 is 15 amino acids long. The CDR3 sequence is CASTLPGQGKYEQYF. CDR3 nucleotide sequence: TGTGCCAGCACCCTGCCGGGACAGGGTAAATACGAGCAGTACTTC.

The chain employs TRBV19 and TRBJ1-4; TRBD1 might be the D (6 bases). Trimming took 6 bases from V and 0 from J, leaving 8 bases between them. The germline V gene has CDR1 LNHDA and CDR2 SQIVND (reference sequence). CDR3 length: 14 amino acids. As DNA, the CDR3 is TGTGCCAGTAGGGACAGCTCAACTAATGAAAAACTGTTTTTT. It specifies CASRDSSTNEKLFF.

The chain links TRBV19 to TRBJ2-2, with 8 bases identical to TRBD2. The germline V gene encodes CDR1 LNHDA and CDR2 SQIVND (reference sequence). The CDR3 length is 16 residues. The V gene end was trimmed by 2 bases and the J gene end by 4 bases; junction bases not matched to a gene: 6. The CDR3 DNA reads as TGTGCCAGTAGTATATTAGGCGGGAGGACCACCGGGGAGCTGTTTTTT. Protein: CASSILGGRTTGELFF.

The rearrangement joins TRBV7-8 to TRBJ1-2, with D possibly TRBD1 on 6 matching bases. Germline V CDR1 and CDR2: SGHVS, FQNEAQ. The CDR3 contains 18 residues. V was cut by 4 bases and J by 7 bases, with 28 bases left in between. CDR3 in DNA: TGTGCCAGCAGCTCCATACGGCCCCCTTTACAGGGTTTGTTTGGCTACACCTTC. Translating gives CASSSIRPPLQGLFGYTF.

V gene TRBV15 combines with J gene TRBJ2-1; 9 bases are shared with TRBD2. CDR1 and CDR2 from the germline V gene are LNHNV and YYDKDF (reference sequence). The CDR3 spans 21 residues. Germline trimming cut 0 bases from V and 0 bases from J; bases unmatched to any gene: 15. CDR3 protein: CATSRDRDSGSQFFSYNEQFF. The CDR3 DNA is TGTGCCACCAGCAGAGATAGGGATAGCGGGAGCCAATTTTTCTCCTACAATGAGCAGTTCTTC.

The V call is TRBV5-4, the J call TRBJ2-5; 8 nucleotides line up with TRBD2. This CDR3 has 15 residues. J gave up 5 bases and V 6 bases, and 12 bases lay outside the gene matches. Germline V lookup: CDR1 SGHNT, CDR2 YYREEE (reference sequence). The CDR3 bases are TGTGCCAGCACCCCCAGCGGGAGAGGGGGGGAGACCCAGTACTTC. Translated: CASTPSGRGGETQYF.

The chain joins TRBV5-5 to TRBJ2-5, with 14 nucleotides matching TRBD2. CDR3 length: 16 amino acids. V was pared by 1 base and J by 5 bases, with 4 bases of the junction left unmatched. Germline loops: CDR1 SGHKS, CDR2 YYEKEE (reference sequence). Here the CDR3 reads CASSLRGLAGVETQYF. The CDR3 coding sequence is TGTGCCAGCAGCTTGAGGGGACTAGCGGGAGTTGAGACCCAGTACTTC.

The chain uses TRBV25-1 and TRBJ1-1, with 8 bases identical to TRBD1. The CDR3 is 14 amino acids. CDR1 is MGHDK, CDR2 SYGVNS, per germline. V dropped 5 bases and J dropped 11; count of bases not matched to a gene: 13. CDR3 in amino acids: CASSYRTGGTQAFF. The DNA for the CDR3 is TGTGCCAGCAGTTATCGAACAGGGGGAACGCAGGCTTTCTTT.

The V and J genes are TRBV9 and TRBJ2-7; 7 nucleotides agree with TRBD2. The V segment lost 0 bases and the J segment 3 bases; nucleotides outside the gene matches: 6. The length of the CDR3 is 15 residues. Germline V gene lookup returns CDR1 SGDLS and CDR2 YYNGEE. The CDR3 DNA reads TGTGCCAGCAGCGTAGGGAGTCTAGCGGTCTACGAGCAGTACTTC. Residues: CASSVGSLAVYEQYF.

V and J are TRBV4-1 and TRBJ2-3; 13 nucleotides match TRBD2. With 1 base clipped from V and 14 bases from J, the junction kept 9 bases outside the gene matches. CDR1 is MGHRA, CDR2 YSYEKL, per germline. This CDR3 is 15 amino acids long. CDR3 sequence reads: CASSQGLAGGEVLYF. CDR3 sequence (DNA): TGCGCCAGCAGCCAAGGACTAGCGGGAGGAGAAGTGCTGTATTTT.

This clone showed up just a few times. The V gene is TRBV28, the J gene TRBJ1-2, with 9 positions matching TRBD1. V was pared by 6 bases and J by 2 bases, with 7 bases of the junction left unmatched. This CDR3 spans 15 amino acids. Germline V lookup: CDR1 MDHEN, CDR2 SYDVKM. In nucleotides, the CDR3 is TGTGCCAGCAGCCAAACCGGGACAGGGAACTATGGCTACACCTTC. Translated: CASSQTGTGNYGYTF.

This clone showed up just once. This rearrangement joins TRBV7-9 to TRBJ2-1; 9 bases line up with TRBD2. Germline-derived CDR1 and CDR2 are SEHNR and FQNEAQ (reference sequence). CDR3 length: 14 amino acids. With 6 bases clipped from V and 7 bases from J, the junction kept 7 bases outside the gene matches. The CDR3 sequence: CASSLGLAGNEQFF. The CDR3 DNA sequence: TGTGCCAGCAGTCTAGGGCTAGCGGGAAATGAGCAGTTCTTC.

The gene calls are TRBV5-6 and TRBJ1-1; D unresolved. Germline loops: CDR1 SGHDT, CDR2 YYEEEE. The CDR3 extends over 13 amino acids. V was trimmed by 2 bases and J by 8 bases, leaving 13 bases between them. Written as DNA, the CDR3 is TGTGCCAGCAGCTTCCCTAGAACACCCGAAGCTTTCTTT. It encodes CASSFPRTPEAFF. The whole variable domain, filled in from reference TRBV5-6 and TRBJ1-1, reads DAGVTQSPTHLIKTRGQQVTLRCSPKSGHDTVSWYQQALGQGPQFIFQYYEEEERQRGNFPDRFSGHQFPNYSSELNVNALLLGDSALYLCASSFPRTPEAFFGQGTRLTVV.

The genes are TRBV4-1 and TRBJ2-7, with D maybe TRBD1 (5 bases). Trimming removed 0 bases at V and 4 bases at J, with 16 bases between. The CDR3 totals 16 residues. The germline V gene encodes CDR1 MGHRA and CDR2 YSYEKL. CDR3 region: CASSQEGPPRVYEQYF. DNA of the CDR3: TGCGCCAGCAGCCAAGAAGGGCCACCCAGGGTATACGAGCAGTACTTC.

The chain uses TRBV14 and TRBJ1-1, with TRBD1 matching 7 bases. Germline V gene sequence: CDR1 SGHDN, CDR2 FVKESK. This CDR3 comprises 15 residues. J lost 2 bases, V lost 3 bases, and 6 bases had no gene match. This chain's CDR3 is CASSHEGQPNTEAFF. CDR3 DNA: TGTGCCAGCAGCCATGAGGGACAGCCAAACACTGAAGCTTTCTTT.

CDR3 DNA: TGTGCCAGCAGAGGGGCGGGCTTTGGGGGGGGGTACGAGCAGTACTTC. It specifies CASRGAGFGGGYEQYF. This sequence joins TRBV27 and TRBJ2-7; 7 nucleotides align to TRBD2. V shed 6 bases, J shed 4 bases, and the junction held 15 bases outside the gene matches. Germline V gene lookup returns CDR1 MNHEY and CDR2 SMNVEV (reference sequence). This CDR3 contains 16 residues.